Listed here are 32 T cell receptor beta chains from one sample, sequenced in a study of T-cell memory formation after mild COVID-19. TCRdb fed the 5' RACE reads into MiXCR, producing one record per CDR3 protein. The data hold approximately 340,000 distinct CDR3 sequences, with about a sixth observed a single time. Sequencing was done on a sample of PBMCs or a T cell subset sorted from them (not recorded which). The origin of the receptors is a man in his late teens or twenties who had mild COVID-19 (a few samples of this study predate the infection). Cell type and time point are not known.

This sequence joins TRBV4-3 and TRBJ2-3; perhaps TRBD1 as D (5 bases). The CDR3 totals 15 residues. Germline V gene lookup returns CDR1 LGHNA and CDR2 YSLEER. V was cut by 0 bases and J by 4 bases, with 11 bases left in between. The DNA for the CDR3 is TGCGCCAGCAGCCAAGATCGCCTACAGGCAGATACGCAGTATTTT. Amino acid sequence: CASSQDRLQADTQYF.

The genes are TRBV20-1 and TRBJ1-4; 9 bases align to TRBD1. Germline assignment: CDR1 DFQATT and CDR2 SNEGSKA (reference sequence). Unmatched junction bases numbered 2, after V lost 5 bases and J lost 7 bases. CDR3 length equals 12 residues. In DNA, the CDR3 is TGCAGTGCTGTGGACAGGGGTGAAAAACTGTTTTTT. This codes for CSAVDRGEKLFF.

This clonotype showed up many times. The chain recombines TRBV5-1 with TRBJ2-7; D perhaps matches TRBD2 (6 bases). The germline CDR1 and CDR2 sequences are SGHRS and YFSETQ. V shed 3 bases and J shed 2 bases, with 18 bases lying between them. This CDR3 is built from 16 residues. This CDR3 reads CASSSAHGGYPYEQYF. The CDR3 DNA is TGCGCCAGCAGCTCTGCCCACGGGGGTTATCCCTACGAGCAGTACTTC.

This clonotype has more than one count but fewer than ten. The chain employs TRBV12-3 or TRBV12-4 and TRBJ1-5; no firm D call. This CDR3 is built from 13 residues. V was clipped by 5 bases and J by 5 bases, with 10 bases between them. In nucleotides, the CDR3 is TGTGCCAGCAGTCCTATTATAGATCAGCCCCAGCATTTT. It codes for CASSPIIDQPQHF.

At least ten counts were recorded for this clonotype. The chain employs TRBV6-5 and TRBJ2-7, with D hard to call. Germline V lookup: CDR1 MNHEY, CDR2 SVGAGI. The CDR3 runs to 14 residues. V was shortened by 6 bases and J by 1 base, with 13 bases between the two germline ends. The CDR3 DNA reads as TGTGCCAGCAGCCTGAACGGCGGATCCTACGAGCAGTACTTC. It specifies CASSLNGGSYEQYF.

DNA of the CDR3: TGCAGTGCTAGTCAGGTAGATGAGAACGAGCAGTACGTC. Translating it yields CSASQVDENEQYV. The chain recombines TRBV20-1 with TRBJ2-7; D call uncertain. The CDR3 covers 13 residues. V dropped 3 bases and J dropped 5 bases, with 14 bases sitting between them. Germline loops: CDR1 DFQATT, CDR2 SNEGSKA (reference sequence).

The chain employs TRBV19 and TRBJ2-2, with TRBD2 as a possible D gene (6 bases). The CDR3 length is 13 residues. V lost 10 bases and J lost 3, with 12 bases in between. Germline-derived CDR1 and CDR2 are LNHDA and SQIVND (reference sequence). This CDR3 reads CATHPGDTGELFF. For the CDR3, the DNA is TGTGCCACCCACCCGGGGGACACCGGGGAGCTGTTTTTT.

Only one count was recorded for this clonotype. CDR3 bases: TGTGCCAGCAACTCCGGGAACCGCATCTGGGGGGATGAGCAGTTCTTC. Protein: CASNSGNRIWGDEQFF. V usage is TRBV6-2 or TRBV6-3 and J usage is TRBJ2-1; D might be TRBD2 (6 bases). The length of the CDR3 is 16 residues. V lost 7 bases to trimming and J lost 8 bases, with 24 bases between them. CDR1 MNHEY and CDR2 SVGEGT come from the germline V gene.

The chain links TRBV28 to TRBJ2-5; 8 bases line up with TRBD1. Germline V CDR1 and CDR2: MDHEN, SYDVKM. The CDR3 covers 13 residues. CDR3: CTAGTGREETQYF. The CDR3 DNA follows: TGTACCGCCGGGACAGGAAGAGAAGAGACCCAGTACTTC.

The J gene is TRBJ2-1, the V gene TRBV19, with D perhaps matching TRBD1 (6 bases). V was clipped by 6 bases and J by 2 bases, with 8 bases between them. CDR1 and CDR2 from the germline V gene are LNHDA and SQIVND (reference sequence). This CDR3 region has 13 residues. For the CDR3, the DNA is TGTGCCAGTAGGCGGACAGCCTACAATGAGCAGTTCTTC. This codes for CASRRTAYNEQFF.

There are a few counts of this clonotype. This chain links TRBV4-1 with TRBJ2-7; TRBD1 is a possible D gene (6 bases). The CDR3 spans 16 residues. CDR1 is MGHRA, CDR2 YSYEKL, per germline. V lost 1 base and J lost 4, with 17 bases in between. CDR3 protein: CASSQASTGSLYEQYF. DNA for the CDR3: TGCGCCAGCAGCCAAGCCTCGACAGGAAGTCTTTACGAGCAGTACTTC.

CDR3 nucleotide sequence: TGTGCCAGCAGTTTAGGGACAGGGGGGAACCAAGAGACCCAGTACTTC. This sequence encodes CASSLGTGGNQETQYF. This chain uses TRBV6-5 with TRBJ2-5, with 11 nucleotides matching TRBD1. Losses at the gene ends were 4 bases for V and 0 bases for J; bases not matched to a gene: 4. This CDR3 region has 16 residues. Germline V gene lookup returns CDR1 MNHEY and CDR2 SVGAGI.

This clonotype was detected a few times. The J gene is TRBJ2-2, the V gene TRBV28; D unclear. From germline, CDR1 is MDHEN and CDR2 SYDVKM. The CDR3 is made up of 15 amino acids. Trimming shortened V by 4 bases and J by 4 bases, and 13 bases separated the two germline ends. This CDR3 reads CASSSGLGGTGELFF. The CDR3 coding sequence is TGTGCCAGCAGTTCTGGGCTAGGTGGCACCGGGGAGCTGTTTTTT. The whole variable domain, filled in from reference TRBV28 and TRBJ2-2, reads DVKVTQSSRYLVKRTGEKVFLECVQDMDHENMFWYRQDPGLGLRLIYFSYDVKMKEKGDIPEGYSVSREKKERFSLILESASTNQTSMYLCASSSGLGGTGELFFGEGSRLTVL.

This clonotype was counted many times. The chain joins TRBV10-3 to TRBJ2-2; D remains ambiguous. V lost 10 bases and J 8 bases, leaving 14 bases between the germline ends. Germline V gene lookup returns CDR1 ENHRY and CDR2 SYGVKD. This CDR3 contains 12 residues. CDR3 sequence (DNA): TGTGCCAGTTACGGGCCGTCGGGGGAGCTGTTTTTT. Translated: CASYGPSGELFF.

The chain couples TRBV6-5 to TRBJ2-6, with D perhaps TRBD1 (6 bases). There are 16 residues in the CDR3. The germline V gene has CDR1 MNHEY and CDR2 SVGAGI. Trimming removed 5 bases from V and 0 bases from J, with 11 bases in between. The CDR3 region has the DNA TGTGCCAGCAGTCTCCAGGGGTTCTCTGGGGCCAACGTCCTGACTTTC. Encoded protein: CASSLQGFSGANVLTF.

The chain employs TRBV6-5 and TRBJ2-1; TRBD2 matches 8 bases. V trimming: 0 bases; J trimming: 3 bases; junction bases outside the gene matches: 7. CDR1 is MNHEY and CDR2 is SVGAGI in the germline V gene. The CDR3 is 17 residues long. This CDR3 reads CASSYSNGGVIYNEQFF. In DNA form, the CDR3 reads TGTGCCAGCAGTTACTCGAACGGGGGGGTCATCTACAATGAGCAGTTCTTC.

DNA for the CDR3: TGCAGTGCTAGACTAGAGACCCAGTACTTC. Its translation: CSARLETQYF. The V and J genes are TRBV20-1 and TRBJ2-5; D remains ambiguous. The CDR3 is 10 amino acids. Germline V gene sequence: CDR1 DFQATT, CDR2 SNEGSKA (reference sequence). Trimming removed 2 bases from V and 4 bases from J, with 2 bases in between.

This chain joins TRBV20-1 and TRBJ2-5, with 14 bases aligning to TRBD2. V trimming: 2 bases; J trimming: 1 base; junction bases outside the gene matches: 6. Germline CDR1 DFQATT, CDR2 SNEGSKA (reference sequence). The CDR3 totals 17 residues. CDR3 sequence reads: CSARPLGTSGGQETQYF. The CDR3, as DNA: TGCAGTGCTAGACCCCTCGGGACTAGCGGGGGCCAAGAGACCCAGTACTTC.

The chain links TRBV9 to TRBJ1-2, with D unresolved. Trimming pared 4 bases from V and 1 base from J, leaving 11 bases between. This CDR3 region has 14 residues. Germline V gives CDR1 SGDLS, CDR2 YYNGEE. CDR3 residues: CASSPTAYNYGYTF. The CDR3 DNA reads TGTGCCAGCAGCCCTACAGCTTATAACTATGGCTACACCTTC.

This clonotype was seen repeatedly, ten times or more. The rearrangement joins TRBV7-9 to TRBJ2-3; D remains unclear. V lost 7 bases, J lost 1 base, and 12 bases lay in between. The CDR3 extends over 14 amino acids. The V gene's germline CDR1 is SEHNR and CDR2 FQNEAQ (reference sequence). CDR3 DNA: TGTGCCAGCAACGACGGAGTCCGCACAGATACGCAGTATTTT. It specifies CASNDGVRTDTQYF.

DNA for the CDR3: TGTGCCAGCAGGCCGACCCGGGGGCGGGGAGAGACCCAGTACTTC. Residues: CASRPTRGRGETQYF. This sequence joins TRBV6-1 and TRBJ2-5, with D perhaps given as TRBD1 or TRBD2 (6 bases each). This CDR3 comprises 15 residues. The germline V and J ends were trimmed by 6 bases and 4 bases, with 18 bases remaining between them. Germline loops: CDR1 MNHNS, CDR2 SASEGT.

This chain uses TRBV10-3 with TRBJ1-1; D perhaps matches TRBD1 (5 bases). V was cut by 6 bases and J by 8 bases, with 16 bases left in between. The CDR3 is made up of 13 amino acids. Germline V gene data show CDR1 as ENHRY and CDR2 as SYGVKD. The CDR3, as DNA: TGTGCCATCAGAGCCGGGACCGCGGAAGAAGCTTTCTTT. Translated: CAIRAGTAEEAFF.

This clonotype was counted only a few times. The rearrangement uses TRBV12-3 or TRBV12-4 and TRBJ2-5; 10 bases align to TRBD1. This CDR3 is 15 amino acids long. The J segment lost 0 bases and the V segment lost 4 bases, leaving 2 bases of the junction unmatched. In nucleotides, the CDR3 is TGTGCCAGCAGTTATGGGACAGGGGACCAAGAGACCCAGTACTTC. It translates to CASSYGTGDQETQYF.

In its sample, this clonotype was seen a few times. The rearrangement joins TRBV5-1 to TRBJ2-6; TRBD1 aligns across 8 bases. V was clipped by 5 bases and J by 1 base; unmatched bases: 5. Germline V gene data show CDR1 as SGHRS and CDR2 as YFSETQ. CDR3 size: 16 residues. CDR3 loop: CASRGQGVSGANVLTF. CDR3 DNA sequence: TGCGCCAGCAGAGGACAGGGAGTGTCTGGGGCCAACGTCCTGACTTTC.

V gene TRBV12-3 or TRBV12-4 combines with J gene TRBJ2-2; D gene ambiguous. Trimming left V 5 bases short and J 0 bases short, with 7 bases between. This CDR3 comprises 14 residues. CDR3 nucleotide sequence: TGTGCCAGCAGTCCGTGGGCGAACACCGGGGAGCTGTTTTTT. This translates into CASSPWANTGELFF.

This clonotype was seen at least ten times. This chain links TRBV5-1 with TRBJ2-3; D is uncertain. This CDR3 contains 13 residues. CDR1 is SGHRS and CDR2 is YFSETQ in the germline V gene. Trimming shortened V by 0 bases and J by 6 bases, and 8 bases separated the two germline ends. The CDR3 DNA sequence: TGCGCCAGCAGCTTGGATTCCCAGGATACGCAGTATTTT. Encoded protein: CASSLDSQDTQYF.

This clonotype was detected a few times. The CDR3 sequence: CASRTRGYNEQFF. CDR3 in DNA: TGCGCCAGCAGGACTAGAGGCTACAATGAGCAGTTCTTC. The genes are TRBV10-2 and TRBJ2-1, with a weak D call TRBD2 (6 bases). Trimming left V 6 bases short and J 3 bases short, with 9 bases between. In germline, CDR1 is WSHSY, CDR2 SAAADI. This CDR3 region has 13 residues.

The chain links TRBV20-1 to TRBJ1-6; 7 bases match TRBD1. This CDR3 is built from 14 residues. Germline V gene lookup returns CDR1 DFQATT and CDR2 SNEGSKA (reference sequence). V lost 6 bases, J lost 6 bases, and 8 bases stayed unmatched. The CDR3 here is CSAQGGQGNSPLHF. For the CDR3, the DNA is TGCAGTGCCCAGGGGGGGCAGGGTAATTCACCCCTCCACTTT.

This clonotype was observed many times. This sequence joins TRBV19 and TRBJ1-1; D is unclear. CDR1 is LNHDA, CDR2 SQIVND, per germline (reference sequence). The CDR3 spans 12 residues. Trimming cost V 1 base and J 8 bases, with 8 bases left between them. This CDR3 reads CASSIVPSEAFF. As DNA, the CDR3 is TGTGCCAGTAGTATAGTTCCCTCGGAAGCTTTCTTT. Drawing the rest from reference TRBV19 and TRBJ1-1, the complete variable domain is DGGITQSPKYLFRKEGQNVTLSCEQNLNHDAMYWYRQDPGQGLRLIYYSQIVNDFQKGDIAEGYSVSREKKESFPLTVTSAQKNPTAFYLCASSIVPSEAFFGQGTRLTVV.

This clonotype was counted at least ten times. The chain is built from TRBV28 and TRBJ2-4; D gene ambiguous. Trimming stripped 3 bases from V and 2 bases from J, with 14 bases between. Germline-derived CDR1 and CDR2 are MDHEN and SYDVKM. CDR3 length equals 16 residues. The CDR3 region is CASSFRPGSSKNIQYF. CDR3 in DNA: TGTGCCAGCAGTTTTCGGCCGGGCTCCTCCAAAAACATTCAGTACTTC.

This clonotype came up a few times. This chain connects TRBV29-1 to TRBJ2-7, with TRBD1 identical over 8 bases. The CDR3 is 13 amino acids. Losses at the gene ends were 4 bases for V and 3 bases for J; bases not matched to a gene: 5. Germline V gene sequence: CDR1 SQVTM, CDR2 ANQGSEA. CDR3 nucleotide sequence: TGCAGCGTTGTTCGCGACAGGGGCTACGAGCAGTACTTC. This encodes CSVVRDRGYEQYF.

The V gene is TRBV29-1, the J gene TRBJ2-3; maybe TRBD1 (6 bases). Germline CDR1 reads SQVTM; CDR2 reads ANQGSEA. The CDR3 extends over 14 amino acids. V lost 4 bases to trimming and J lost 2 bases, with 13 bases between them. The chain's CDR3 is CSVGRTEFTDTQYF. The CDR3 DNA sequence: TGCAGCGTTGGAAGGACAGAGTTCACAGATACGCAGTATTTT.